Listed here are 10 T cell receptor beta chains from one sample, sequenced in a study of blood T cells in healthy people across ages. The authors ran a second PCR of roughly 6 to 12 cycles using a sample-barcoded 5' primer and a J-beta primer mix. TCRdb called the 5' RACE reads again in MiXCR, with one record for every CDR3 protein. The table shows around 2 million distinct CDR3 sequences, with around 42% occurring only once. The sequenced sample consisted of blood. The receptor set was obtained from a human donor in good health.

V and J are TRBV21-1 and TRBJ2-1; whether TRBD1, the table's D call, matches the DNA was not checked. TRBV21-1 is a documented pseudogene. This CDR3 has 14 residues. This CDR3 reads CASSPTGSPNEQFF. The CDR3 DNA reads TGTGCCAGCTCGCCGACAGGGTCCCCCAATGAGCAGTTCTTC.

This clonotype has at least ten counts. The genes are TRBV29-1 and TRBJ2-3; D ambiguous. Germline-derived CDR1 and CDR2 are SQVTM and ANQGSEA. V was cut by 3 bases and J by 3 bases, with 7 bases left in between. This CDR3 region has 12 residues. CDR3 protein: CSVEAGTDTQYF. In DNA, the CDR3 is TGCAGCGTTGAGGCAGGAACAGATACGCAGTATTTT.

This clonotype was counted between two and nine times. The rearrangement joins TRBV7-6 to TRBJ2-7, with D hard to call. The CDR3 is made up of 16 amino acids. V gave up 1 base and J gave up 0 bases, with 13 bases separating them. Germline CDR1 and CDR2: SGHVS and FNYEAQ. CDR3 nucleotide sequence: TGTGCCAGCAGCTTAGGTCCGTGGTCAGGCTCCTACGAGCAGTACTTC. This sequence encodes CASSLGPWSGSYEQYF.

A note on this clonotype: At one of its ends the junction is not consistent with the germline gene, which may arise from a read error. CDR3 region: CVSSLRGDSYNEQFF. CDR3 DNA sequence: TGTGTCAGCAGCTTACGCGGGGACTCCTACAATGAGCAGTTCTTC. The chain couples TRBV7-3 to TRBJ2-1; TRBD2 might be the D (6 bases). The CDR3 contains 15 residues. Germline-derived CDR1 and CDR2 are SGHTA and FQGTGA. The full variable domain, its missing parts supplied by reference TRBV7-3 and TRBJ2-1, is GAGVSQTPSNKVTEKGKYVELRCDPISGHTALYWYRQSLGQGPEFLIYFQGTGAADDSGLPNDRFFAVRPEGSVSTLKIQRTERGDSAVYLCVSSLRGDSYNEQFFGPGTRLTVL.

V gene TRBV28 combines with J gene TRBJ2-4; D tentatively reads TRBD1 or TRBD2 (6 bases each). The DNA matches TRBJ2-5 better at its end, which makes the J call doubtful. CDR1 MDHEN and CDR2 SYDVKM come from the germline V gene. The CDR3 runs 15 residues. The CDR3 sequence: CASSSSSEGGMTQYF. DNA of the CDR3: TGTGCCAGCAGTTCCTCCTCCGAGGGGGGAATGACCCAGTACTTC.

CDR3 DNA sequence: TGTGCCAGCATCAGGGACAGAGTTTATGCGTCCTATGGCTACACCTTC. Translation gives CASIRDRVYASYGYTF. This chain uses TRBV2 with TRBJ1-2; 7 bases map to TRBD1. V trimming: 7 bases; J trimming: 4 bases; junction bases outside the gene matches: 15. The CDR3 spans 16 residues. Germline values: CDR1 SNHLY, CDR2 FYNNEI. The variable domain in full, completed from reference TRBV2 and TRBJ1-2, reads EPEVTQTPSHQVTQMGQEVILRCVPISNHLYFYWYRQILGQKVEFLVSFYNNEISEKSEIFDDQFSVERPDGSNFTLKIRSTKLEDSAMYFCASIRDRVYASYGYTFGSGTRLTVV.

The rearrangement joins TRBV7-9 to TRBJ2-4; TRBD1 agrees at 8 bases. The J call is in doubt because the DNA end fits TRBJ2-7 better. The germline gives CDR1 SEHNR, CDR2 FQNEAQ (reference sequence). This CDR3 comprises 16 residues. CDR3 sequence reads: CASSSGPRTGPYEQYF. In DNA, the CDR3 is TGTGCCAGCAGCTCAGGACCCAGGACAGGGCCCTACGAGCAGTACTTC.

The chain combines TRBV4-3 with TRBJ1-5, with D possibly TRBD1 on 5 matching bases. From germline, CDR1 is LGHNA and CDR2 YSLEER. This CDR3 contains 14 residues. V gave up 0 bases and J gave up 6 bases, with 9 bases separating them. The CDR3 bases are TGCGCCAGCAGCCAAGATTCGGGGGTTCAGCCCCAGCATTTT. Translating it yields CASSQDSGVQPQHF.

V is TRBV19 and J is TRBJ2-1; TRBD2 agrees at 8 bases. Losses at the gene ends were 4 bases for V and 4 bases for J; bases not matched to a gene: 12. The V gene's germline CDR1 is LNHDA and CDR2 SQIVND (reference sequence). CDR3 length: 17 amino acids. CDR3 DNA: TGTGCCAGTAGTACACCCCTTGCGGGGGGCCTATACAATGAGCAGTTCTTC. This sequence encodes CASSTPLAGGLYNEQFF.

This clonotype came up a few times. V usage is TRBV7-8 and J usage is TRBJ1-5; D remains ambiguous. This CDR3 is built from 15 residues. Germline-derived CDR1 and CDR2 are SGHVS and FQNEAQ. V lost 1 base and J 5 bases, leaving 12 bases between the germline ends. The CDR3 here is CASSLGPGPHQPQHF. As DNA, the CDR3 is TGTGCCAGCAGCTTAGGACCAGGACCCCATCAGCCCCAGCATTTT.